This T cell receptor beta chain was captured by sequencing in a study of blood T cell repertoires in COVID-19 (dated by TCRdb to about 2020). Regarding the study in general: Samples covering the acute and convalescent phases of COVID-19 were provided by collaborators in the United States, Italy and Spain. The prospective study material was composed of cDNA or gDNA derived from T cells, B-cell-depleted T cells, or PBMCs. Deeply sampled blood TCRbeta repertoires from subjects exposed to, actively infected with, or recovered from COVID-19 were included in the dataset. The repertoires were made available in a free public database intended to serve as a resource for research on the immune response to SARS-CoV-2. Samples were obtained from the ongoing ImmuneRACE study (first 160 participants) and from 1,000 to 1,500 subjects provided by 6 global collaborators. The sample metadata nearly always contained a de-identified subject ID, COVID-19 status, age in years and sex. Where available, HLA class I and class II types were taken from metadata supplied by the sample provider and were not determined by assay-based typing.

Findings and caveats that apply to the study as a whole: The quantity of clinical and demographic metadata differed by source and by participant and was supplied without curation.

Each collaborating institution followed its own protocols to collect whole blood in K2EDTA tubes. For TCRbeta analysis, collaborator samples were shipped as frozen whole blood, as isolated PBMCs, or as DNA extracted from either sample type. The CDR3 runs 13 residues from the cysteine to the phenylalanine. Just CDR3 DNA is preserved here, 39 bases in frame from base 1. V is cut by 6 bases and J by 0 bases, and the space between the germline ends is 11 bases. The CDR1 and CDR2 encoded by the germline V gene are SQVTM and ANQGSEA. A remark on this clone: This clone's antigen is unknown. There are no base qualities to consult, and no much larger clone falls within one base.

TCRbeta CDR3 regions were amplified from genomic DNA by means of the immunoSEQ Assay, a bias-controlled multiplex PCR. The published analysis was carried out like this. The number of nucleated cells in each sample was estimated by amplification of reference gene primers within the assay. Sequence reads were collapsed and filtered to measure the absolute abundance of every unique TCRbeta CDR3 rearrangement. For each sample, productive Simpson clonality was calculated by taking the square root of Simpson's diversity index across productive rearrangements. Sourced from immuneACCESS, this table was stored by TCRdb with only in-frame sequences that have V and J called. A share of the clones is absent; for the studies checked, an unresolved V gene accounts for under half, and the remainder has no known explanation. V and J calls and clone size follow that table, whereas D and trimming were derived from the DNA. In all, the sample holds roughly 95,000 clones, and almost 85% of those were seen once. The biggest ten clones account for around 7.3% of the sample.

This sequence uses TRBV29-1 and TRBJ1-1, with the D gene uncertain. The sequencing input was peripheral blood. This receptor was identified in a man between 45 and 60 years old with active or convalescent COVID-19. This receptor has the CDR3 CSVVRTLNTEAFF. The sequence in DNA is TGCAGCGTCGTTAGAACTCTGAACACTGAAGCTTTCTTT.